This is a list of T cell receptor beta chains from one sample in a study of cytomegalovirus exposure and HLA in healthy donors. Only in-frame clones appear in the TCRdb table, and some are missing; sequencing was by immunoSEQ multiplex PCR. The repertoire holds tens of thousands of clones, with 35% to 55% as singletons. Sequenced material: PBMCs. The receptors here all came from a woman between 45 and 60 years old in good health and CMV-seronegative. CDR3s include the opening cysteine and the closing phenylalanine or tryptophan. Fields, in order: clone size, D gene, V gene, J gene, CDR3 protein, CDR3 DNA. D genes are given only for firm matches. Clone size is shown for a subset of rows, as once, few, many or a class of expanded clone.

-	TRBD2	TRBV6-4	TRBJ2-1	CASSDERGSYNEQFF	TGTGCCAGCAGCGATGAGCGGGGCTCCTACAATGAGCAGTTCTTC
few	-	TRBV7-6	TRBJ1-6	CASSSRGNSPLHF	TGTGCCAGCAGCTCGAGGGGGAATTCACCCCTCCACTTT
-	-	TRBV6-5	TRBJ2-5	CASSLGGGKTQYF	TGTGCCAGCAGCTTAGGGGGAGGGAAGACCCAGTACTTC
few	-	TRBV2	TRBJ2-7	CASRGDTQSYEQYF	TGTGCCAGCAGGGGGGACACACAGTCCTACGAGCAGTACTTC
-	-	TRBV10-3	TRBJ2-7	CAIKVGQGHEQYF	TGTGCCATCAAGGTGGGCCAGGGTCACGAGCAGTACTTC
-	-	TRBV28	TRBJ1-1	CASSFRGAVRNTEAFF	TGTGCCAGCAGTTTCCGGGGGGCTGTAAGGAACACTGAAGCTTTCTTT
-	-	TRBV18	TRBJ1-5	CASSGGQFSNQPQHF	TGTGCCAGCTCAGGAGGACAGTTTAGCAATCAGCCCCAGCATTTT
-	TRBD1	TRBV18	TRBJ1-1	CASSSDRAGMNTEAFF	TGTGCCAGCTCATCGGACAGGGCGGGGATGAACACTGAAGCTTTCTTT
-	-	TRBV30	TRBJ2-1	CAWKLGGAYNEQFF	TGTGCCTGGAAGCTAGGGGGGGCGTACAATGAGCAGTTCTTC
-	TRBD1	TRBV27	TRBJ1-2	CASSPTGIAYGYTF	TGTGCCAGCAGTCCGACAGGGATCGCCTATGGCTACACCTTC
-	TRBD2	TRBV11-2	TRBJ2-1	CASSLGTAGGLDEQFF	TGTGCCAGCAGCTTAGGGACGGCGGGGGGGCTCGATGAGCAGTTCTTC
few	-	TRBV6-4	TRBJ2-7	CASSDGDFLGDEQYF	TGTGCCAGCAGTGACGGGGACTTTCTGGGGGACGAGCAGTACTTC
few	TRBD2	TRBV30	TRBJ2-3	CAWSGEAGGGADTQYF	TGTGCCTGGAGTGGGGAAGCGGGGGGCGGGGCAGATACGCAGTATTTT
few	TRBD2	TRBV14	TRBJ2-5	CASSSRRTSGRVKETQYF	TGTGCCAGCAGCTCTCGTAGGACTAGCGGGAGGGTGAAAGAGACCCAGTACTTC
-	TRBD2	TRBV2	TRBJ2-7	CASSGGLAQTYEQYF	TGTGCCAGCAGTGGGGGACTAGCGCAAACCTACGAGCAGTACTTC
-	-	TRBV5-1	TRBJ2-1	CASSLANNEQFF	TGCGCCAGCAGCTTAGCCAACAATGAGCAGTTCTTC
few	-	TRBV11-2	TRBJ2-2	CASSLDRLAANTGELFF	TGTGCCAGCAGCTTAGATCGTCTAGCAGCGAACACCGGGGAGCTGTTTTTT
-	-	TRBV10-2	TRBJ2-3	CASSVGTDTQYF	TGCGCCAGCAGTGTAGGCACAGATACGCAGTATTTT
-	-	TRBV5-6	TRBJ2-5	CASSFPGGQETQYF	TGTGCCAGCAGCTTCCCGGGTGGCCAAGAGACCCAGTACTTC
few	-	TRBV7-2	TRBJ1-6	CASSLTPGGARGSPLHF	TGTGCCAGCAGCTTAACCCCCGGGGGGGCAAGGGGATCACCCCTCCACTTT
-	-	TRBV5-4	TRBJ2-3	CVVRGRGDTQYF	TGTGTCGTGCGGGGCCGGGGAGATACGCAGTATTTT
-	-	TRBV29-1	TRBJ2-7	CSVLQLDRISYEQYF	TGCAGCGTACTACAGCTCGACAGGATCTCCTACGAGCAGTACTTC
-	-	TRBV5-1	TRBJ2-2	CASSLAEVLNTGELFF	TGCGCCAGCAGCTTGGCCGAGGTCCTGAACACCGGGGAGCTGTTTTTT
few	TRBD1	TRBV5-4	TRBJ1-6	CASSLQGVGSPLHF	TGTGCCAGCAGCTTACAGGGGGTTGGCTCACCCCTCCACTTT
-	TRBD2	TRBV28	TRBJ2-7	CASRPTPSGRGLEQYF	TGTGCCAGCAGGCCCACTCCTAGCGGGAGGGGTCTCGAGCAGTACTTC
-	TRBD1	TRBV2	TRBJ2-2	CASSTTGVGELFF	TGTGCCAGCAGTACAACAGGGGTCGGGGAGCTGTTTTTT
-	-	TRBV19	TRBJ2-2	CASSMREGGSGELFF	TGTGCCAGTAGTATGAGGGAGGGGGGATCCGGGGAGCTGTTTTTT
-	-	TRBV18	TRBJ2-7	CASSPSGTKASYEQYF	TGTGCCAGCTCACCGTCCGGGACAAAAGCATCCTACGAGCAGTACTTC
-	TRBD1	TRBV5-4	TRBJ1-2	CASTAGQGYYGYTF	TGTGCCAGCACTGCGGGACAGGGGTACTATGGCTACACCTTC
-	TRBD1	TRBV7-2	TRBJ2-7	CASSRTRGTGATYEQHF	TGTGCCAGCAGCCGTACCAGGGGGACAGGAGCTACCTACGAGCAGCACTTC
-	TRBD2	TRBV7-9	TRBJ2-1	CASSTGTSGVNEQFF	TGTGCCAGCAGCACCGGGACTAGCGGGGTTAATGAGCAGTTCTTC
-	TRBD1	TRBV7-2	TRBJ2-5	CASSPGQYRETQYF	TGTGCCAGCAGCCCGGGACAGTATAGAGAGACCCAGTACTTC
-	-	TRBV10-3	TRBJ2-3	CAIRPGLRDTQYF	TGTGCCATCAGACCGGGACTCCGAGATACGCAGTATTTT
-	TRBD1	TRBV19	TRBJ1-5	CASSILGQGSNQPQHF	TGTGCCAGTAGTATATTAGGACAGGGGAGCAATCAGCCCCAGCATTTT
-	TRBD1	TRBV11-3	TRBJ1-1	CASSLGRGLIAEAFF	TGTGCCAGCAGCCTAGGTAGGGGGCTTATAGCTGAAGCTTTCTTT
-	TRBD2	TRBV5-4	TRBJ2-5	CASTISGGRETQYF	TGTGCCAGCACGATTTCGGGGGGTAGGGAGACCCAGTACTTC
-	TRBD2	TRBV27	TRBJ2-1	CASSWGARGDNEQFF	TGTGCCAGCAGTTGGGGCGCCCGGGGGGACAATGAGCAGTTCTTC
-	-	TRBV5-1	TRBJ2-1	CASSLSYNEQFF	TGCGCCAGTTCCCTATCCTACAATGAGCAGTTCTTC
once	-	TRBV6-6	TRBJ2-1	CASSLPGDNEQFF	TGTGCCAGCAGCCTCCCCGGGGACAATGAGCAGTTCTTC
-	TRBD1	TRBV5-1	TRBJ1-1	CASSLVGGYDGTEAFF	TGCGCCAGCAGCTTGGTAGGGGGCTACGATGGCACTGAAGCTTTCTTT
-	-	TRBV10-3	TRBJ2-3	CAISPGGQGTDTQYF	TGTGCCATCAGTCCCGGGGGGCAGGGCACAGATACGCAGTATTTT
-	TRBD2	TRBV10-3	TRBJ2-1	CAISGSSGRPSSYNEQFF	TGTGCCATCAGTGGTTCTAGCGGGAGGCCGAGCTCCTACAATGAGCAGTTCTTC
-	-	TRBV10-3	TRBJ2-1	CAIKVNRETYNEQFF	TGTGCCATCAAGGTTAATAGGGAGACTTACAATGAGCAGTTCTTC
few	TRBD2	TRBV7-9	TRBJ2-3	CASSPGLGADTQYF	TGTGCCAGCAGCCCGGGACTAGGAGCAGATACGCAGTATTTT
-	-	TRBV5-1	TRBJ2-1	CASSDKRRGGNEQFF	TGCGCCAGCAGTGATAAGCGGAGGGGGGGGAATGAGCAGTTCTTC